Reported below is one TCR beta chain. Its matching antigen is unknown. From germline, CDR1 is LNHNV and CDR2 YYDKDF (reference sequence). The CDR3 runs to 14 residues. Trimming removed 0 bases at V and 4 bases at J, with 9 bases between. The record originates from a study of response to subunit inactivated influenza vaccine. Overall study results and limits: After each seasonal influenza vaccination, few new T cells are recruited, the authors suggested.

TCRdb re-called the RT-PCR reads through MiXCR, storing one row per CDR3 protein. The data hold 650,000 to 800,000 distinct CDR3 sequences, with about 18% observed a single time. The chain combines TRBV15 with TRBJ2-5; weak D call: TRBD2 (5 bases). This sample comprised PBMCs from blood, obtained less than 6 days after vaccination. This clonotype originated in a man aged 45 to 65 who received an inactivated influenza vaccine. The CDR3 DNA is TGTGCCACCAGCAGAGAACTAGTCCCAGAGACCCAGTACTTC. This codes for CATSRELVPETQYF.